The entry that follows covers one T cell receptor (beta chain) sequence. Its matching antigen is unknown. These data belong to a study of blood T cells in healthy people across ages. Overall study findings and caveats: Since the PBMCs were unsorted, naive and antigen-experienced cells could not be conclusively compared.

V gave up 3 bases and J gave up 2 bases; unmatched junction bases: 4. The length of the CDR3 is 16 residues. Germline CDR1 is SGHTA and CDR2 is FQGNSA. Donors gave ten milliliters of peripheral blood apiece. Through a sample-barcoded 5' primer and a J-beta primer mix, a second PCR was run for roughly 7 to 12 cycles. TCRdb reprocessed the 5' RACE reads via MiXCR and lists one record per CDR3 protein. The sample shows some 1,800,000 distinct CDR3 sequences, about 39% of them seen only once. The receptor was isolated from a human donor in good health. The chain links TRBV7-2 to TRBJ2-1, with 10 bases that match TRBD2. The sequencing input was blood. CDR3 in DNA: TGTGCCAGCAGCTTGAGCGGGGGGGCCCCCTACAATGAGCAGTTCTTC. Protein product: CASSLSGGAPYNEQFF.